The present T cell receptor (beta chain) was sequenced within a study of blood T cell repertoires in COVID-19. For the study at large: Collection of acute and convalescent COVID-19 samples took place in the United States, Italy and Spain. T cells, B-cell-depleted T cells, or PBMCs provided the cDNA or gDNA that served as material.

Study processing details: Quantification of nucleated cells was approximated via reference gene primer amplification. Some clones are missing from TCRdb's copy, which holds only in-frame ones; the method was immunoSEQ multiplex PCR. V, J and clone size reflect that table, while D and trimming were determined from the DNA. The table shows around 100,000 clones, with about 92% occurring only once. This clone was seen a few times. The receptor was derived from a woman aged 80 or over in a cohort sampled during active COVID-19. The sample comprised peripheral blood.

The CDR3 DNA follows: TGTGCCAGCAGCTTGGGTTTGGGGAGGGCCGATGAGCAGTTCTTC. Translated, it gives CASSLGLGRADEQFF. V gene TRBV7-2 combines with J gene TRBJ2-1; 7 positions match TRBD2. Germline V gene sequence: CDR1 SGHTA, CDR2 FQGNSA. J was trimmed by 8 bases and V by 3 bases; bases with no gene match: 10. This CDR3 spans 15 amino acids.